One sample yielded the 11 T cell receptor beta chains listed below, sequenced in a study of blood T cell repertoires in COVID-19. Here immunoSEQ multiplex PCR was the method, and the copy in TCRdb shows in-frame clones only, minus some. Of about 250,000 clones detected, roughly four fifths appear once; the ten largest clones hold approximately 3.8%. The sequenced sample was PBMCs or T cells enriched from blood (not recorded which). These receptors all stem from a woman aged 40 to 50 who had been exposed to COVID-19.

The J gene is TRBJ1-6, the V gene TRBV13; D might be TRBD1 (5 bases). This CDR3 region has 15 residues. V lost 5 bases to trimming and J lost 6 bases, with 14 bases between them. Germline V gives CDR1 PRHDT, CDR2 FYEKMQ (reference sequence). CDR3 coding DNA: TGTGCCAGCAGCCCGACAGCAGACTCTAATTCACCCCTCCACTTT. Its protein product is CASSPTADSNSPLHF.

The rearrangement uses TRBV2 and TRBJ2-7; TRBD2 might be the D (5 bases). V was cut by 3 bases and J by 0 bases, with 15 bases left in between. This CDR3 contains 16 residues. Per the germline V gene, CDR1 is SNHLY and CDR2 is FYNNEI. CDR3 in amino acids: CASSDSASANSYEQYF. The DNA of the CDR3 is TGTGCCAGCAGTGATAGCGCATCAGCGAACTCCTACGAGCAGTACTTC.

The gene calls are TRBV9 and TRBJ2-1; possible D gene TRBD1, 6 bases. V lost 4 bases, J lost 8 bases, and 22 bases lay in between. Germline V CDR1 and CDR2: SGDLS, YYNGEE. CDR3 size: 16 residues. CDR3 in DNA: TGTGCCAGCAGCCCCCGTGACAGGTGGCGTAACGATGAGCAGTTCTTC. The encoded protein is CASSPRDRWRNDEQFF.

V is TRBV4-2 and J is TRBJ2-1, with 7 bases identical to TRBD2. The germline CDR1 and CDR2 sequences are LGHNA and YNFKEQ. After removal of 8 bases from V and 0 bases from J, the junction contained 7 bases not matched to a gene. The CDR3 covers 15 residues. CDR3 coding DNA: TGTGCCAGCCGAGCGGGGTCGAGCTCCTACAATGAGCAGTTCTTC. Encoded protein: CASRAGSSSYNEQFF.

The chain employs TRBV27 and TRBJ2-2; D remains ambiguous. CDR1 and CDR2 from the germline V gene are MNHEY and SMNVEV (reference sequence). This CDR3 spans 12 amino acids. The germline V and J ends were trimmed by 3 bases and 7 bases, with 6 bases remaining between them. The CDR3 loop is CASSLYFGELFF. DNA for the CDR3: TGTGCCAGCAGTTTGTATTTCGGGGAGCTGTTTTTT.

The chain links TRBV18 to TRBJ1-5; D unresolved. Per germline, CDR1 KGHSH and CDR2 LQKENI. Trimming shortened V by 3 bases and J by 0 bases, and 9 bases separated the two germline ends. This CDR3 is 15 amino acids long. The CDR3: CASSPGAGSNQPQHF. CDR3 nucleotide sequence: TGTGCCAGCTCACCGGGCGCTGGTAGCAATCAGCCCCAGCATTTT. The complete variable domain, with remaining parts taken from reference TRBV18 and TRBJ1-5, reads NAGVMQNPRHLVRRRGQEARLRCSPMKGHSHVYWYRQLPEEGLKFMVYLQKENIIDESGMPKERFSAEFPKEGPSILRIQQVVRGDSAAYFCASSPGAGSNQPQHFGDGTRLSIL.

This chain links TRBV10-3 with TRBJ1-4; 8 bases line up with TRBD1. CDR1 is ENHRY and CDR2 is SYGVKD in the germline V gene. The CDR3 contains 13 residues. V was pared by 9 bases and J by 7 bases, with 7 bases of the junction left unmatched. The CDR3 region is CAISGGAAEKLFF. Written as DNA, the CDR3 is TGTGCCATTTCAGGGGGCGCGGCTGAAAAACTGTTTTTT.

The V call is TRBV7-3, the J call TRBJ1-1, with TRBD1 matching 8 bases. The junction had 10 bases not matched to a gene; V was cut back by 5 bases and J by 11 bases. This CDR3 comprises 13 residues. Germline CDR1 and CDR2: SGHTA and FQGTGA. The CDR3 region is CASSRTGIGPAFF. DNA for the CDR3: TGTGCCAGCAGCCGGACAGGGATCGGCCCGGCTTTCTTT.

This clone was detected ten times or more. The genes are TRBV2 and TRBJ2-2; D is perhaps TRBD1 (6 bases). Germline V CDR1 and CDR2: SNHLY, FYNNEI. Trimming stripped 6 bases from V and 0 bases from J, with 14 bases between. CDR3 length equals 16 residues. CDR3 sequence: CASRADRRANTGELFF. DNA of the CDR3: TGTGCCAGCAGGGCTGACAGGCGGGCGAACACCGGGGAGCTGTTTTTT. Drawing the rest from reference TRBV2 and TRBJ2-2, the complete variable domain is EPEVTQTPSHQVTQMGQEVILRCVPISNHLYFYWYRQILGQKVEFLVSFYNNEISEKSEIFDDQFSVERPDGSNFTLKIRSTKLEDSAMYFCASRADRRANTGELFFGEGSRLTVL.

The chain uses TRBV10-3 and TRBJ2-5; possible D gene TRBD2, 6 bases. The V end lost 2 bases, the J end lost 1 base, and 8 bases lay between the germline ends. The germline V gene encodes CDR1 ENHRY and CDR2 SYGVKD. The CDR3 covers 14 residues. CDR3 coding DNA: TGTGCCATCAGTGAGGGGACTGTCCAAGAGACCCAGTACTTC. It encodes CAISEGTVQETQYF.

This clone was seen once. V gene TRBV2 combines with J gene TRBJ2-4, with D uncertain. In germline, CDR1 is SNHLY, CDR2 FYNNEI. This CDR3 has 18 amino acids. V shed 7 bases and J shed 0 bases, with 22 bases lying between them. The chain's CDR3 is CASILGAADILAKNIQYF. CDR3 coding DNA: TGTGCCAGCATTCTGGGTGCAGCCGACATATTAGCCAAAAACATTCAGTACTTC.